These 13 T cell receptor beta chains originate from one sample sequenced in a study of blood T cell repertoires in COVID-19. TCRdb keeps only in-frame clones here, not all; method: immunoSEQ multiplex PCR. The sample lists some 100,000 clones; roughly 92% were seen once. Sequenced sample: peripheral blood. These receptors all come from a man between 50 and 59 years old with active COVID-19.

The chain combines TRBV19 with TRBJ2-1, with 12 bases identical to TRBD1. In germline, CDR1 is LNHDA, CDR2 SQIVND (reference sequence). The CDR3 runs to 16 residues. The J segment lost 9 bases and the V segment lost 2 bases, leaving 8 bases of the junction unmatched. CDR3 amino acids: CASSILPGQGAGEQFF. Written as DNA, the CDR3 is TGTGCCAGTAGTATACTTCCGGGACAGGGGGCAGGTGAGCAGTTCTTC.

The CDR3 sequence: CASSLGVGAGEGYEQYF. CDR3 sequence (DNA): TGTGCCAGCAGCTTAGGTGTCGGGGCGGGAGAAGGGTACGAGCAGTACTTC. The chain links TRBV11-2 to TRBJ2-7; TRBD2 agrees at 7 bases. The CDR3 has 17 amino acids. Germline V gives CDR1 SGHAT, CDR2 FQNNGV. Trimming removed 1 base from V and 4 bases from J; junction bases left unmatched: 13. Using reference TRBV11-2 and TRBJ2-7 for the parts outside the CDR3, the full variable domain is EAGVAQSPRYKIIEKRQSVAFWCNPISGHATLYWYQQILGQGPKLLIQFQNNGVVDDSQLPKDRFSAERLKGVDSTLKIQPAKLEDSAVYLCASSLGVGAGEGYEQYFGPGTRLTVT.

The chain is built from TRBV28 and TRBJ1-1, with a tentative D call TRBD1 (6 bases). Trimming cost V 3 bases and J 4 bases, with 9 bases left between them. The germline CDR1 and CDR2 sequences are MDHEN and SYDVKM. The CDR3 is made up of 13 amino acids. CDR3 bases: TGTGCCAGCAGTTTTGGGGGCCGCACTGAAGCTTTCTTT. Its protein product is CASSFGGRTEAFF.

CDR3 DNA sequence: TGCGCCAGCAGGGCAATAAGGACAGGCGCGAACACCGGGGAGCTGTTTTTT. It encodes CASRAIRTGANTGELFF. V and J are TRBV4-1 and TRBJ2-2, with TRBD1 identical over 7 bases. This CDR3 has 17 amino acids. V gave up 6 bases and J gave up 0 bases; unmatched junction bases: 10. Looked up from germline, CDR1 is MGHRA and CDR2 is YSYEKL.

V and J are TRBV3-1 (or the pseudogene TRBV3-2) and TRBJ2-5; TRBD2 aligns across 7 bases. Germline V gives CDR1 LGHDT, CDR2 YNNKEL (reference sequence). With 4 bases clipped from V and 5 bases from J, the junction kept 13 bases outside the gene matches. The CDR3 has 16 residues. In nucleotides, the CDR3 is TGTGCCAGCAGCCTAGGGATGGCGGGAGCGGCCGAGACCCAGTACTTC. This encodes CASSLGMAGAAETQYF.

A note on this clone: This specimen includes other DNA sequences encoding the same CDR3. The V call is TRBV19, the J call TRBJ1-5; 10 bases line up with TRBD1. This CDR3 region has 14 residues. V was pared by 5 bases and J by 2 bases, with 0 bases of the junction left unmatched. Per germline, CDR1 LNHDA and CDR2 SQIVND (reference sequence). CDR3 nucleotides: TGTGCCAGTAGTGGGACAGGGGGCAATCAGCCCCAGCATTTT. Protein product: CASSGTGGNQPQHF.

This chain uses TRBV6-6 with TRBJ2-1; 10 positions agree with TRBD2. The CDR3 is 15 residues long. Looked up from germline, CDR1 is MNHNY and CDR2 is SVGAGI (reference sequence). V lost 2 bases to trimming and J lost 5 bases; unmatched junction nucleotides: 3. The CDR3, as DNA: TGTGCCAGCAGTTACCTACTAGCGGGAAACAATGAGCAGTTCTTC. Its protein product is CASSYLLAGNNEQFF.

The chain couples TRBV19 to TRBJ1-1; possible D gene TRBD1, 5 bases. The germline V and J ends were trimmed by 0 bases and 0 bases, with 8 bases remaining between them. Germline-derived CDR1 and CDR2 are LNHDA and SQIVND (reference sequence). This CDR3 region has 15 residues. CDR3 sequence (DNA): TGTGCCAGTAGTATAGACCGACAGTTGAACACTGAAGCTTTCTTT. As protein: CASSIDRQLNTEAFF.

This clone was observed a handful of times. The genes are TRBV19 and TRBJ1-2, with a weak D call TRBD1 (5 bases). V gave up 3 bases and J gave up 6 bases, with 17 bases separating them. The length of the CDR3 is 15 residues. Germline-derived CDR1 and CDR2 are LNHDA and SQIVND (reference sequence). Written as DNA, the CDR3 is TGTGCCAGTAGTATTCTTTGGGGCCAAAAGGATGGCTACACCTTC. Its translation: CASSILWGQKDGYTF.

The chain joins TRBV2 to TRBJ1-1; possible D gene TRBD1, 6 bases. CDR1 and CDR2 (germline): SNHLY, FYNNEI. The CDR3 covers 13 residues. The ends were cut back, 6 bases at V and 1 base at J, with 9 bases in the middle. CDR3 DNA sequence: TGTGCCAGCAGGGGACATCCGAACACTGAAGCTTTCTTT. This sequence encodes CASRGHPNTEAFF.

The chain links TRBV11-2 to TRBJ2-3, with TRBD2 as a possible D gene (6 bases). V dropped 0 bases and J dropped 14 bases, with 15 bases sitting between them. Per the germline V gene, CDR1 is SGHAT and CDR2 is FQNNGV. The CDR3 sequence is 13 residues long. The CDR3 protein is CASSLDLEGSRYF. CDR3 DNA sequence: TGTGCCAGCAGCTTAGATCTGGAGGGCTCGAGGTATTTT.

This clone was recorded only once. This chain links TRBV4-1 with TRBJ2-3; D is perhaps TRBD2 (6 bases). Trimming took 4 bases from V and 6 from J, leaving 14 bases between them. The CDR3 is 14 amino acids. From germline, CDR1 is MGHRA and CDR2 YSYEKL. The CDR3 DNA reads TGCGCCAGCAGCCGCACTATCCGGGGGGATACGCAGTATTTT. Protein sequence: CASSRTIRGDTQYF.

The chain couples TRBV5-6 to TRBJ1-1; 7 nucleotides agree with TRBD1. The CDR3 runs 14 residues. V lost 4 bases, J lost 0 bases, and 3 bases stayed unmatched. Germline CDR1 SGHDT, CDR2 YYEEEE. CDR3 loop: CASSRGTVNTEAFF. CDR3 sequence (DNA): TGTGCCAGCAGCCGAGGGACAGTGAACACTGAAGCTTTCTTT.